This T cell receptor beta chain was found in a study of blood T cells in healthy people across ages. Germline CDR1 and CDR2: SNHLY and FYNNEI. Trimming stripped 3 bases from V and 1 base from J, with 6 bases between. The CDR3 totals 13 residues. A second PCR, run for 7 to 11 cycles, used a sample-barcoded 5' primer plus a J-beta primer mix. TCRdb re-called the 5' RACE reads through MiXCR, storing one row per CDR3 protein. The sample includes 700,000 to 850,000 distinct CDR3 sequences, about 53% seen only once; the top ten take around 40%. This TCR was recovered from a man aged 80 or over in good health. The rearrangement uses TRBV2 and TRBJ2-5; D not resolved. The sequenced material came from blood. CDR3 in amino acids: CASSEGIQETQYF. DNA for the CDR3: TGTGCCAGCAGTGAGGGGATCCAAGAGACCCAGTACTTC.